This T cell receptor (beta chain) originates from a study of T cell changes during pregnancy in multiple sclerosis. This clone was found once. Sequencing used immunoSEQ multiplex PCR; TCRdb keeps in-frame clones, though not all of them. The repertoire consists of 12,000 or so clones, with roughly 86% occurring once and the leading ten covering roughly 15%. This CDR3 contains 15 residues. The V and J ends lost 0 bases and 3 bases respectively, with 9 bases between them. Germline V lookup: CDR1 MRHNA, CDR2 SNTAGT. The source was CD8+ T cells from peripheral blood mononuclear cells, collected in the second trimester of pregnancy. The chain recombines TRBV6-4 with TRBJ2-1; tentatively, D is TRBD2 (5 bases). This receptor was identified in a female donor in good health, enrolled as a control in a pregnancy study. The CDR3 DNA reads TGTGCCAGCAGTGACTCGAAGGACTTCTACAATGAGCAGTTCTTC. This translates into CASSDSKDFYNEQFF.